The clone carrying this T cell receptor (beta chain) was counted once. Sequencing was at deep level. Genomic DNA of each subset was evenly split across several immunoSEQ plates. Profiled with immunoSEQ multiplex PCR; TCRdb holds only in-frame clones, not every one. The sample shows over 1.5 million clones, approximately 98% of them seen only once. This CDR3 spans 13 amino acids. Between the trimmed V and J ends, which lost 2 bases and 5 bases, there was a span of 10 bases. Germline CDR1 and CDR2: GTSNPN and SVGIG (reference sequence). This sample is part of a study of shared clonotypes between healthy human individuals.

Sequenced material: naive CD4+ T cells sorted from blood. Subset specified: CD45RA+ positively selected. The sequence derives from a man aged 25-40 years in good health. This chain joins TRBV30 and TRBJ2-1, with a tentative D call TRBD2 (6 bases). DNA for the CDR3: TGTGCCTGGAGTACGGGACTGAACAATGAGCAGTTCTTC. This translates into CAWSTGLNNEQFF.